This T cell receptor (beta chain) came from a study of blood T cells in healthy people across ages. Findings of the study overall: Diversity of TCR beta correlated strongly with naive T cell percentage.

This clonotype appeared a few times. Its antigen is not identified. PCR was performed a second time for about 7 to 12 cycles using a sample-barcoded 5' primer and a J-beta primer mix. Samples each returned at least 3 million CDR3-containing paired-end reads. In TCRdb, the 5' RACE reads were re-called with MiXCR into one record per CDR3 protein. The sample has some 900,000 distinct CDR3 sequences, about 48% seen once. Losses at the gene ends were 1 base for V and 1 base for J; bases not matched to a gene: 3. CDR3 size: 14 residues. Germline V gives CDR1 DFQATT, CDR2 SNEGSKA (reference sequence). This TCR was sampled from a man aged 25-45 years in good health. The sample taken for sequencing was blood. The gene calls are TRBV20-1 and TRBJ2-5; 7 bases are a match to TRBD2. The CDR3 region is CSARGASGQETQYF. The CDR3 DNA sequence: TGCAGTGCTAGAGGGGCTAGCGGCCAAGAGACCCAGTACTTC.